This TCR beta chain was sequenced for a study of shared clonotypes between healthy human individuals. Looking at the study overall: Each donor contributed plates that comprised three CD4 naive, three CD4 memory, two CD8 naive and one CD8 memory.

Generated by immunoSEQ multiplex PCR, the TCRdb table keeps only in-frame clones and is missing some. The sample contains some 980,000 clones, approximately 80% of which appear only once. The germline V gene has CDR1 DFQATT and CDR2 SNEGSKA (reference sequence). This CDR3 region has 11 residues. Material: memory CD4+ T cells sorted from blood. The subset: CD45RA-negative fraction. The chain is built from TRBV20-1 and TRBJ1-1; D is perhaps TRBD1 (6 bases). This receptor was taken from a man between 18 and 29 years old in good health. The CDR3 DNA follows: TGCAGGGGGGGCAGGAACACTGAAGCTTTCTTT. It yields the protein CRGGRNTEAFF.